This TCR beta chain was sequenced during a study of vaccination effects on CD4 cells after COVID-19. Before sequencing took place, the ViraFEST assay used viral peptide pools to expand antigen-specific CD4+ T cells. Cells that had been cultured for 10 days were the source of isolated CD4+ T cells. This individual tested PCR-positive for SARS-CoV-2 infection between March and December 2020. Produced via immunoSEQ multiplex PCR; TCRdb's table is partial and in-frame only. Among tens of thousands of clones listed, under 75% were seen once. Per the germline V gene, CDR1 is SEHNR and CDR2 is FQNEAQ (reference sequence). This CDR3 region has 16 residues. V dropped 5 bases and J dropped 1; count of bases not matched to a gene: 5. In the case of this clone: Its antigen is unknown.

The chain couples TRBV7-9 to TRBJ1-1, with 12 bases that match TRBD1. The sequenced sample was CD4+ T cells from PBMCs cultured with SARS-CoV-2 spike peptides, obtained before COVID-19 vaccination. This sequence was found in a human donor who had a prior SARS-CoV-2 infection. The CDR3 nucleotides read TGTGCCAGCAGCCGGGGACAGGGGGCCCCGAACACTGAAGCTTTCTTT. Translation: CASSRGQGAPNTEAFF.